These 6 T cell receptor beta chains were sequenced from one sample in a study of CD8+ T cells in alopecia areata. As for treatment: oral pan-JAK inhibitor, 5-10 mg twice daily. RNA extraction was followed by reverse transcription into cDNA, which acted as the sequencing template. Sequenced by immunoSEQ multiplex PCR; TCRdb stores in-frame clones only, minus some. The sample has approximately 210,000 clones; approximately 45% are singletons. The sequencing here drew on CD4+ T cells sorted from blood, taken at approximately week 37, from a patient treated with tofacitinib. These receptors originate from a human donor with alopecia areata.

The V gene is TRBV7-2, the J gene TRBJ2-1, with TRBD1 as a possible D gene (5 bases). The CDR3 has 13 residues. Germline CDR1 is SGHTA and CDR2 is FQGNSA. With 2 bases removed from V and 10 bases from J, the gap between germline ends came to 12 bases. CDR3 DNA sequence: TGTGCCAGCAGCTTATTGGGGCAGACGGAGCAGTTCTTC. Protein sequence: CASSLLGQTEQFF.

The V call is TRBV13, the J call TRBJ2-5, with 7 bases that match TRBD2. CDR1 and CDR2 (germline): PRHDT, FYEKMQ (reference sequence). The CDR3 sequence is 14 residues long. J was trimmed by 4 bases and V by 4 bases; bases with no gene match: 6. The CDR3 sequence: CASSSRDYRETQYF. DNA for the CDR3: TGTGCCAGCAGCTCCCGGGACTACCGAGAGACCCAGTACTTC. Together with reference TRBV13 and TRBJ2-5, the CDR3 gives the full variable domain: AAGVIQSPRHLIKEKRETATLKCYPIPRHDTVYWYQQGPGQDPQFLISFYEKMQSDKGSIPDRFSAQQFSDYHSELNMSSLELGDSALYFCASSSRDYRETQYFGPGTRLLVL.

This clone was counted a few times. The V and J genes are TRBV6-5 and TRBJ2-5, with D perhaps being TRBD1 or TRBD2 (7 bases each). Germline CDR1 MNHEY, CDR2 SVGAGI. This CDR3 has 11 amino acids. The V and J ends lost 10 bases and 5 bases respectively, with 11 bases between them. This chain's CDR3 is CATGGGETQYF. CDR3 nucleotides: TGTGCCACAGGGGGAGGGGAGACCCAGTACTTC.

The genes are TRBV10-3 and TRBJ1-2; 7 bases line up with TRBD1. V was clipped by 4 bases and J by 4 bases; unmatched bases: 6. Germline V gene lookup returns CDR1 ENHRY and CDR2 SYGVKD. The CDR3 loop spans 14 amino acids. The DNA for the CDR3 is TGTGCCATCAGTGGGGACAGAAGGGTCTATGGCTACACCTTC. It translates to CAISGDRRVYGYTF.

The chain carries TRBV9 and TRBJ2-7, with 7 bases identical to TRBD2. V dropped 4 bases and J dropped 4; count of bases not matched to a gene: 5. The CDR3 runs to 13 residues. Germline loops: CDR1 SGDLS, CDR2 YYNGEE. The CDR3 sequence: CASSSGLEYEQYF. The CDR3 nucleotides read TGTGCCAGCAGCTCAGGACTAGAATACGAGCAGTACTTC. The whole variable domain, remainder taken from reference TRBV9 and TRBJ2-7, is DSGVTQTPKHLITATGQRVTLRCSPRSGDLSVYWYQQSLDQGLQFLIQYYNGEERAKGNILERFSAQQFPDLHSELNLSSLELGDSALYFCASSSGLEYEQYFGPGTRLTVT.

This clone showed up just a few times. This sequence joins TRBV29-1 and TRBJ2-6, with 9 bases identical to TRBD1. Germline V gene lookup returns CDR1 SQVTM and CDR2 ANQGSEA. CDR3 length equals 18 residues. Losses at the gene ends were 5 bases for V and 1 base for J; bases not matched to a gene: 12. Written as DNA, the CDR3 is TGCAGCGTTAGAACACAGGGGGCAAAGGGATCTGGGGCCAACGTCCTGACTTTC. Protein sequence: CSVRTQGAKGSGANVLTF.